Described below is a single TCR beta chain sequence and its context. The V gene's germline CDR1 is SGHNT and CDR2 YENEEA. The CDR3 is 13 residues long. Trimming cost V 6 bases and J 6 bases, with 12 bases left between them. The sample originates from a study of blood T cell repertoires in COVID-19. Background on the study: Samples taken during acute and convalescent COVID-19 were collected in the United States, Italy and Spain. T cells, B-cell-depleted T cells, or PBMCs provided the cDNA or gDNA that served as material.

Per the study methods: Estimates of nucleated cell counts were drawn from the amplification of reference gene primers. Some clones are missing from TCRdb's copy, which holds only in-frame ones; the method was immunoSEQ multiplex PCR. That table is the source of V, J and clone size, and D and trimming were worked out from the DNA. The sample contains around 54,000 clones, around 73% of which appear only once. Which cohort a participant joined came from the clinical history participants gave. This TCR derives from a woman aged 45 to 65 with acute COVID-19. The chain employs TRBV11-3 and TRBJ2-1, with D perhaps matching TRBD1 (5 bases). Sequencing was performed on PBMCs or T cells enriched from blood (not recorded which). CDR3 amino acids: CASSSGYRNEQFF. In DNA, the CDR3 is TGTGCCAGCAGTTCAGGGTATCGCAATGAGCAGTTCTTC.